Each of the 15 T cell receptor beta chains below was sequenced from the same sample in a study of T cell responses to AZD1222 COVID-19 vaccine. TCRdb keeps only in-frame clones here, not all; method: immunoSEQ multiplex PCR. The repertoire holds around 130,000 clones, with 93% as singletons. The sequencing used peripheral blood, collected on day 0 of AZD1222 vaccination. These receptors all stem from an adult in good health.

The chain uses TRBV4-1 and TRBJ2-1, with 11 bases matching TRBD2. The germline gives CDR1 MGHRA, CDR2 YSYEKL. The CDR3 is 19 residues long. J gave up 5 bases and V 0 bases, and 12 bases lay outside the gene matches. This CDR3 is CASSQDRTSGRTINNEQFF. The DNA of the CDR3 is TGCGCCAGCAGCCAAGATCGAACTAGCGGGAGAACAATCAACAATGAGCAGTTCTTC.

V and J are TRBV28 and TRBJ2-3; 9 nucleotides agree with TRBD1. CDR1 is MDHEN, CDR2 SYDVKM, per germline. This CDR3 is 15 amino acids long. The V segment lost 5 bases and the J segment 2 bases; nucleotides outside the gene matches: 5. CDR3 region: CASSPRDRDTDTQYF. CDR3 DNA: TGTGCCAGCAGTCCTCGGGACAGGGACACAGATACGCAGTATTTT.

This clone was picked up one time. J is TRBJ1-2 and V is TRBV7-9; D is ambiguous. Germline CDR1 is SEHNR and CDR2 is FQNEAQ (reference sequence). The CDR3 contains 14 residues. With 5 bases removed from V and 2 bases from J, the gap between germline ends came to 12 bases. CDR3 coding DNA: TGTGCCAGCAGCCCTCTAACAGAAAACTATGGCTACACCTTC. Translating it yields CASSPLTENYGYTF.

The rearrangement uses TRBV6-5 and TRBJ2-7; no firm D call. This CDR3 spans 12 amino acids. Trimming pared 2 bases from V and 5 bases from J, leaving 7 bases between. Germline values: CDR1 MNHEY, CDR2 SVGAGI. CDR3 loop: CASSYRSDEQYF. The CDR3 nucleotides read TGTGCCAGCAGTTACCGAAGCGACGAGCAGTACTTC.

This clone turned up a few times. The rearrangement links TRBV7-2 to TRBJ1-5; D is perhaps TRBD1 (5 bases). In germline, CDR1 is SGHTA, CDR2 FQGNSA. The V gene lost 5 bases and the J gene lost 0 bases, with 20 bases spanning the gap. The CDR3 loop spans 18 amino acids. CDR3 loop: CASSLTSGRIYSNQPQHF. The CDR3 region has the DNA TGTGCCAGCAGCCTAACGTCGGGACGGATCTATAGCAATCAGCCCCAGCATTTT.

The J gene is TRBJ2-3, the V gene TRBV24-1; TRBD2 matches 13 bases. Per the germline V gene, CDR1 is KGHDR and CDR2 is SFDVKD. The CDR3 has 16 residues. V trimming: 3 bases; J trimming: 5 bases; junction bases outside the gene matches: 4. CDR3 in amino acids: CATSDGGLAGEDTQYF. Here the CDR3 DNA reads TGTGCCACCAGTGATGGCGGACTAGCGGGAGAAGATACGCAGTATTTT.

This rearrangement joins TRBV3-1 (or the pseudogene TRBV3-2) to TRBJ2-7; a possible D gene is TRBD1 (5 bases). The ends were cut back, 0 bases at V and 0 bases at J, with 18 bases in the middle. This CDR3 region has 18 residues. CDR1 is LGHDT and CDR2 is YNNKEL in the germline V gene (reference sequence). CDR3 nucleotide sequence: TGTGCCAGCAGCCAAGAATCAGTAGGCAGGGTATACTCCTACGAGCAGTACTTC. Protein product: CASSQESVGRVYSYEQYF.

This clone was seen once. CDR3 bases: TGTGCCAGCAGTTCCGCCTGGACAGGGCTTGGAAACACCATATATTTT. Translating it yields CASSSAWTGLGNTIYF. The V call is TRBV27, the J call TRBJ1-3, with 8 bases fitting TRBD1. This CDR3 spans 16 amino acids. CDR1 is MNHEY, CDR2 SMNVEV, per germline (reference sequence). V shed 4 bases and J 3 bases; nucleotides not matched to a gene: 8.

The chain carries TRBV7-9 and TRBJ1-2; unclear D gene. V was pared by 1 base and J by 2 bases, with 2 bases between. Germline-derived CDR1 and CDR2 are SEHNR and FQNEAQ (reference sequence). The CDR3 extends over 12 amino acids. For the CDR3, the DNA is TGTGCCAGCAGCTTAGAGAACTATGGCTACACCTTC. The encoded protein is CASSLENYGYTF.

V and J are TRBV24-1 and TRBJ1-4; maybe TRBD1 (6 bases). Per germline, CDR1 KGHDR and CDR2 SFDVKD. The CDR3 is 15 residues long. Trimming took 3 bases from V and 2 from J, leaving 9 bases between them. The CDR3 is CATSDPQGTNEKLFF. The CDR3 DNA reads TGTGCCACCAGTGATCCCCAGGGGACTAATGAAAAACTGTTTTTT.

The rearrangement links TRBV7-8 to TRBJ1-1; perhaps TRBD1 as D (5 bases). Germline V gene data show CDR1 as SGHVS and CDR2 as FQNEAQ. V lost 2 bases and J lost 0, with 13 bases in between. There are 16 residues in the CDR3. CDR3 amino acids: CASSLRVQGLNTEAFF. CDR3 bases: TGTGCCAGCAGCTTACGCGTGCAGGGTCTGAACACTGAAGCTTTCTTT.

The chain is built from TRBV4-1 and TRBJ1-1; 8 bases agree with TRBD1. CDR1 and CDR2 from the germline V gene are MGHRA and YSYEKL. V was pared by 1 base and J by 10 bases, with 11 bases of the junction left unmatched. The CDR3 has 15 amino acids. CDR3 sequence (DNA): TGCGCCAGCAGCCAAGTCCCCGGACAGGGTTCCCGAGCTTTCTTT. It codes for CASSQVPGQGSRAFF.

The chain uses TRBV30 and TRBJ1-4; 7 bases line up with TRBD1. CDR3 length equals 13 residues. Germline loops: CDR1 GTSNPN, CDR2 SVGIG (reference sequence). V lost 2 bases to trimming and J lost 7 bases; unmatched junction nucleotides: 4. CDR3 coding DNA: TGTGCCTGGAGTAGACAGGGAACTGAAAAACTGTTTTTT. The encoded protein is CAWSRQGTEKLFF.

The chain joins TRBV18 to TRBJ1-1; D is uncertain. The CDR3 has 15 residues. The ends were cut back, 0 bases at V and 0 bases at J, with 8 bases in the middle. Germline assignment: CDR1 KGHSH and CDR2 LQKENI. The CDR3 loop reads CASSPPVSLNTEAFF. The CDR3 nucleotides read TGTGCCAGCTCACCACCGGTAAGCTTGAACACTGAAGCTTTCTTT.

The chain employs TRBV5-1 and TRBJ1-2; perhaps TRBD1 as D (5 bases). V was pared by 5 bases and J by 3 bases, with 14 bases between. This CDR3 comprises 14 residues. Germline-derived CDR1 and CDR2 are SGHRS and YFSETQ. DNA of the CDR3: TGCGCCAGCAGACCACCAGGGACGGACTATGGCTACACCTTC. It yields the protein CASRPPGTDYGYTF.